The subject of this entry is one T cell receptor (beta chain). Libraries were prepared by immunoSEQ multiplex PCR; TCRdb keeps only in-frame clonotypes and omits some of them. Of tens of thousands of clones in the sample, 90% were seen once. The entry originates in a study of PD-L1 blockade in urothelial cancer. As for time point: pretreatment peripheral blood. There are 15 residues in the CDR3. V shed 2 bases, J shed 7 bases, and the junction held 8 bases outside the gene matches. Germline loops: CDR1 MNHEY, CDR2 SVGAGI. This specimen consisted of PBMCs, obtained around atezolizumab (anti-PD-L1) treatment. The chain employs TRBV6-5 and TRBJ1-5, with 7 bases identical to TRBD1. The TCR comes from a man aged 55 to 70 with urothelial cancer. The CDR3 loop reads CASSYPGTVQQPQHF. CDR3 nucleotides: TGTGCCAGCAGTTACCCCGGGACAGTTCAGCAGCCCCAGCATTTT.